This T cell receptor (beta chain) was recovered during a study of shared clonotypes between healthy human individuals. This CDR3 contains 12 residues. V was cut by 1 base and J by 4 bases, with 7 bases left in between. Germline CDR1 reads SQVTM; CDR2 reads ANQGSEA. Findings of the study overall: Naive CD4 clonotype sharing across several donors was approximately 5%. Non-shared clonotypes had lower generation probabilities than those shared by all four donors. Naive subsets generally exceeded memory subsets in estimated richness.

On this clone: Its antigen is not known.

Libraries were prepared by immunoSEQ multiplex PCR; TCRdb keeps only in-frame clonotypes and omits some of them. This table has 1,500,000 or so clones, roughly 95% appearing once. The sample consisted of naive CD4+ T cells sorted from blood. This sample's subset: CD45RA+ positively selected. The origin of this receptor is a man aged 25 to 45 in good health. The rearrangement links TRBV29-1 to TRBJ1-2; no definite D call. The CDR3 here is CSVEVASYGYTF. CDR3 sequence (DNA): TGCAGCGTTGAAGTTGCAAGCTATGGCTACACCTTC.